The 26 T cell receptor beta chains in this list originate from one sample, sequenced in a study of blood T cell repertoires in COVID-19. Repertoires were generated with immunoSEQ multiplex PCR, while TCRdb's copy carries only in-frame clones and drops some. The sample records fewer than 450,000 clones, around 90% being singletons. The source material was PBMCs or T cells enriched from blood (not recorded which). The receptors stem from a woman in her thirties or forties with acute COVID-19.

This chain connects TRBV19 to TRBJ2-1; 7 bases line up with TRBD1. The V gene end was trimmed by 4 bases and the J gene end by 3 bases; junction bases not matched to a gene: 9. The V gene's germline CDR1 is LNHDA and CDR2 SQIVND (reference sequence). CDR3 length: 16 residues. The CDR3 nucleotides are TGTGCCAGTAGTACGAACAGGGGTGACCACTACAATGAGCAGTTCTTC. Protein sequence: CASSTNRGDHYNEQFF.

The DNA for the CDR3 is TGTGCCAGCAGCCAAGATCCCAGGGCTGGCTACACCTTC. This codes for CASSQDPRAGYTF. The chain joins TRBV3-1 (or the pseudogene TRBV3-2) to TRBJ1-2; a weak D match, TRBD1 (5 bases). Germline CDR1 is LGHDT and CDR2 is YNNKEL (reference sequence). The CDR3 extends over 13 amino acids. Trimming left V 0 bases short and J 7 bases short, with 9 bases between.

The rearrangement uses TRBV3-1 (or the pseudogene TRBV3-2) and TRBJ2-1; 9 bases line up with TRBD2. The CDR3 is made up of 19 amino acids. The junction had 13 bases not matched to a gene; V was cut back by 1 base and J by 3 bases. CDR1 LGHDT and CDR2 YNNKEL come from the germline V gene (reference sequence). The CDR3 reads CASSQGPSGDSLDYNEQFF. CDR3 nucleotide sequence: TGTGCCAGCAGCCAAGGCCCTAGCGGGGACTCCTTAGACTACAATGAGCAGTTCTTC.

The rearrangement uses TRBV18 and TRBJ1-3; D is perhaps TRBD1 (6 bases). V was pared by 1 base and J by 7 bases, with 14 bases between. CDR3 length: 15 residues. In germline, CDR1 is KGHSH, CDR2 LQKENI. The CDR3 sequence: CASSPLQGSSNTIYF. The CDR3 nucleotides are TGTGCCAGCTCACCACTACAGGGTTCTTCTAACACCATATATTTT. Full variable domain (missing parts from reference TRBV18 and TRBJ1-3): NAGVMQNPRHLVRRRGQEARLRCSPMKGHSHVYWYRQLPEEGLKFMVYLQKENIIDESGMPKERFSAEFPKEGPSILRIQQVVRGDSAAYFCASSPLQGSSNTIYFGEGSWLTVV.

This chain connects TRBV27 to TRBJ2-5; 8 bases map to TRBD1. The J segment lost 2 bases and the V segment lost 0 bases, leaving 5 bases of the junction unmatched. The CDR3 extends over 16 amino acids. Germline lookup yields CDR1 MNHEY and CDR2 SMNVEV (reference sequence). CDR3 sequence reads: CASSLSEDRAQETQYF. Here the CDR3 DNA reads TGTGCCAGCAGTTTATCCGAGGACAGGGCACAAGAGACCCAGTACTTC.

This clone appeared once. The chain has TRBV3-1 (or the pseudogene TRBV3-2) and TRBJ2-7, with TRBD1 matching 7 bases. Germline assignment: CDR1 LGHDT and CDR2 YNNKEL (reference sequence). The ends lost 1 base at V and 3 bases at J; junction bases unmatched: 9. This CDR3 has 16 amino acids. The CDR3 sequence is CASSQAGQILGYEQYF. For the CDR3, the DNA is TGTGCCAGCAGCCAAGCGGGACAGATCCTAGGCTACGAGCAGTACTTC.

V gene TRBV29-1 combines with J gene TRBJ2-2, with 9 positions matching TRBD1. Germline CDR1 reads SQVTM; CDR2 reads ANQGSEA. CDR3 length: 14 residues. V lost 3 bases to trimming and J lost 1 base; unmatched junction nucleotides: 0. The CDR3 DNA sequence: TGCAGCGTTGAGGGACAGGGGAACACCGGGGAGCTGTTTTTT. Encoded protein: CSVEGQGNTGELFF.

The V and J genes are TRBV5-5 and TRBJ1-3; 10 bases line up with TRBD1. The CDR3 runs 16 residues. CDR1 is SGHKS, CDR2 YYEKEE, per germline (reference sequence). J lost 0 bases, V lost 5 bases, and 5 bases had no gene match. DNA for the CDR3: TGTGCCAGCAGTTGGGGGACAGGGGTCTCTGGAAACACCATATATTTT. Protein sequence: CASSWGTGVSGNTIYF.

The genes are TRBV6-5 and TRBJ1-1; D unresolved. The CDR3 is made up of 15 amino acids. The germline V gene encodes CDR1 MNHEY and CDR2 SVGAGI. Trimming removed 4 bases at V and 1 base at J, with 13 bases between. This CDR3 is CASSFLPGGNTEAFF. CDR3 sequence (DNA): TGTGCCAGCAGTTTCCTCCCCGGAGGGAACACTGAAGCTTTCTTT.

The V call is TRBV25-1, the J call TRBJ2-2, with 9 bases lining up with TRBD1. CDR1 is MGHDK, CDR2 SYGVNS, per germline. There are 15 residues in the CDR3. Unmatched junction bases numbered 5, after V lost 5 bases and J lost 4 bases. The CDR3: CASSPQTGGTGELFF. Here the CDR3 DNA reads TGTGCCAGCAGTCCACAGACAGGGGGCACCGGGGAGCTGTTTTTT.

The chain links TRBV7-2 to TRBJ2-4; possible D gene TRBD1, 6 bases. V was clipped by 5 bases and J by 9 bases, with 17 bases between them. The CDR3 runs to 14 residues. Looked up from germline, CDR1 is SGHTA and CDR2 is FQGNSA. The CDR3 loop is CASSLTRTDGIQYF. The CDR3 DNA reads as TGTGCCAGCAGCCTAACCCGGACAGATGGCATTCAGTACTTC.

In DNA form, the CDR3 reads TGCGCCAGCAGCCAAGTCGGGGGAAAGGGAAATGGCTACACCTTC. This gives the protein CASSQVGGKGNGYTF. V gene TRBV4-1 combines with J gene TRBJ1-2; D perhaps matches TRBD1 (5 bases). From germline, CDR1 is MGHRA and CDR2 YSYEKL. The V gene lost 1 base and the J gene lost 6 bases, with 15 bases spanning the gap. The CDR3 is 15 residues long.

The V gene is TRBV12-5, the J gene TRBJ2-7; D unresolved. CDR3 length: 16 residues. Trimming cost V 0 bases and J 2 bases, with 14 bases left between them. Germline V gene lookup returns CDR1 LGHNT and CDR2 FRNRAP. The CDR3 nucleotides read TGTGCTAGTGGTTTGGTCTTAACGAGGCAGACCTACGAGCAGTACTTC. As protein: CASGLVLTRQTYEQYF.

This clone was picked up a small number of times. The chain joins TRBV5-8 to TRBJ1-4; maybe TRBD1 (5 bases). This CDR3 has 14 residues. From germline, CDR1 is SGHTS and CDR2 YDEGEE. Trimming took 2 bases from V and 7 from J, leaving 12 bases between them. CDR3 sequence reads: CASSFRPGREKLFF. The CDR3 region has the DNA TGTGCCAGCAGCTTTCGCCCAGGGCGTGAAAAACTGTTTTTT.

This chain joins TRBV29-1 and TRBJ1-1; possible D gene TRBD1, 5 bases. The ends were cut back, 7 bases at V and 0 bases at J, with 15 bases in the middle. The germline V gene encodes CDR1 SQVTM and CDR2 ANQGSEA. This CDR3 spans 14 amino acids. The chain's CDR3 is CSANGGTMNTEAFF. CDR3 nucleotides: TGCAGCGCCAACGGGGGGACCATGAACACTGAAGCTTTCTTT. The variable domain in full, completed from reference TRBV29-1 and TRBJ1-1, reads SAVISQKPSRDICQRGTSLTIQCQVDSQVTMMFWYRQQPGQSLTLIATANQGSEATYESGFVIDKFPISRPNLTFSTLTVSNMSPEDSSIYLCSANGGTMNTEAFFGQGTRLTVV.

Notes on this clone: Different DNA sequences within this sample yield the same CDR3. The chain links TRBV5-1 to TRBJ1-1; a weak D match, TRBD1 (5 bases). The germline gives CDR1 SGHRS, CDR2 YFSETQ. Deletions cut 2 bases from V and 6 bases from J, with 5 bases between. The CDR3 spans 11 residues. The CDR3 nucleotides are TGCGCCAGCAGCTTAGGGGCTGAAGCTTTCTTT. It encodes CASSLGAEAFF.

This chain connects TRBV19 to TRBJ1-1, with 8 bases identical to TRBD1. Germline CDR1 is LNHDA and CDR2 is SQIVND (reference sequence). CDR3 size: 13 residues. V was clipped by 7 bases and J by 7 bases; unmatched bases: 8. CDR3: CASMNRGYDEAFF. The DNA of the CDR3 is TGTGCCAGTATGAACAGGGGGTATGATGAAGCTTTCTTT.

The CDR3 loop is CAWSSGQPDDSPLHF. The CDR3 bases are TGTGCCTGGAGTTCCGGACAGCCCGACGATTCACCCCTCCACTTT. This chain uses TRBV30 with TRBJ1-6; the D gene is possibly TRBD1 (6 bases). V lost 2 bases and J 8 bases, leaving 16 bases between the germline ends. The V gene's germline CDR1 is GTSNPN and CDR2 SVGIG (reference sequence). This CDR3 comprises 15 residues.

The rearrangement joins TRBV7-9 to TRBJ1-3; D perhaps matches TRBD1 (5 bases). In germline, CDR1 is SEHNR, CDR2 FQNEAQ (reference sequence). V dropped 1 base and J dropped 6 bases, with 10 bases sitting between them. The CDR3 has 14 residues. The CDR3 here is CASSLGTYLNTIYF. Written as DNA, the CDR3 is TGTGCCAGCAGCTTAGGGACATATTTAAACACCATATATTTT. Full variable domain (rest looked up from reference TRBV7-9 and TRBJ1-3): DTGVSQNPRHKITKRGQNVTFRCDPISEHNRLYWYRQTLGQGPEFLTYFQNEAQLEKSRLLSDRFSAERPKGSFSTLEIQRTEQGDSAMYLCASSLGTYLNTIYFGEGSWLTVV.

The chain uses TRBV2 and TRBJ2-2; D may be TRBD1 (5 bases). CDR1 and CDR2 from the germline V gene are SNHLY and FYNNEI. V was cut by 7 bases and J by 6 bases, with 12 bases left in between. This CDR3 spans 13 amino acids. Here the CDR3 DNA reads TGTGCCAGCAAGGGGCCCACCGCCGGGGAGCTGTTTTTT. Translated, it gives CASKGPTAGELFF.

The chain couples TRBV5-6 to TRBJ2-7, with 7 nucleotides matching TRBD2. Germline V gene lookup returns CDR1 SGHDT and CDR2 YYEEEE. This CDR3 is built from 15 residues. The V segment lost 3 bases and the J segment 1 base; nucleotides outside the gene matches: 7. CDR3 amino acids: CASSSFGGGSYEQYF. CDR3 nucleotides: TGTGCCAGCAGCTCTTTTGGGGGAGGGTCCTACGAGCAGTACTTC.

Concerning this clone: The same CDR3 arises from other DNA sequences in this sample as well. The chain combines TRBV5-1 with TRBJ2-3; 9 positions agree with TRBD2. With V trimmed by 3 bases and J by 3 bases, 2 bases remained unmatched. Germline assignment: CDR1 SGHRS and CDR2 YFSETQ. The CDR3 length is 14 residues. The CDR3 here is CASSYSGGTDTQYF. The CDR3 DNA is TGCGCCAGCAGCTATAGCGGGGGAACAGATACGCAGTATTTT.

Comments on this clone: Within the sample, other DNA sequences also encode this same CDR3. The chain links TRBV20-1 to TRBJ2-3; no clear D. V gave up 2 bases and J gave up 2 bases, with 2 bases separating them. Germline V lookup: CDR1 DFQATT, CDR2 SNEGSKA (reference sequence). The CDR3 sequence is 11 residues long. In nucleotides, the CDR3 is TGCAGTGCTAGACTCACAGATACGCAGTATTTT. Translating gives CSARLTDTQYF.

The rearrangement joins TRBV6-5 to TRBJ1-2, with TRBD1 identical over 7 bases. Trimming at V came to 4 bases and at J to 4 bases, leaving 9 bases not matched to a gene. Germline CDR1 reads MNHEY; CDR2 reads SVGAGI. The CDR3 runs to 15 residues. This CDR3 reads CASSLSGGAIYGYTF. The CDR3 DNA reads as TGTGCCAGCAGTTTATCAGGGGGAGCGATCTATGGCTACACCTTC.

The chain links TRBV10-3 to TRBJ1-1; D ambiguous. The CDR3 is 14 residues long. Germline CDR1 is ENHRY and CDR2 is SYGVKD. V dropped 6 bases and J dropped 6 bases, with 17 bases sitting between them. Written as DNA, the CDR3 is TGTGCCATCAGAACCACCCCGGGGAGTCCTGAAGCTTTCTTT. Translating gives CAIRTTPGSPEAFF.

The V call is TRBV2, the J call TRBJ1-1; D ambiguous. V gave up 6 bases and J gave up 6 bases, with 14 bases separating them. Germline lookup yields CDR1 SNHLY and CDR2 FYNNEI. The CDR3 has 13 residues. For the CDR3, the DNA is TGTGCCAGCAGGACTCCCGGGAGGCCTGAAGCTTTCTTT. Protein sequence: CASRTPGRPEAFF.